A single sample is the source of the 24 T cell receptor beta chains below, sequenced in a study of T cells in Graves' hyperthyroidism and ophthalmopathy. Amplified regions were TCR beta CDR3 sequences from RNA transcripts. An initial round of RT-PCR targeting the TCR CDR3 relied on the HTBI primer set. TCRdb re-analysed the multiplex PCR reads in MiXCR, keeping a single row per CDR3 protein. Altogether about 700,000 distinct CDR3 sequences are present, 14% being singletons, with the ten largest covering 9.5% to 13%. Sequenced input: blood. The receptors were gathered from a woman between 18 and 29 years old with Graves' hyperthyroidism.

This clonotype was detected only a few times. This chain links TRBV18 with TRBJ2-5; 13 bases agree with TRBD2. V dropped 1 base and J dropped 3; count of bases not matched to a gene: 2. The CDR3 spans 16 residues. Germline V lookup: CDR1 KGHSH, CDR2 LQKENI. The DNA of the CDR3 is TGTGCCAGCTCACCACTTGGACTAGCGGGGGAAGAGACCCAGTACTTC. Translated: CASSPLGLAGEETQYF.

This chain links TRBV6-2 or TRBV6-3 with TRBJ1-5; no clear D. The germline V gene has CDR1 MNHEY and CDR2 SVGEGT. The CDR3 totals 15 residues. The V and J ends lost 7 bases and 0 bases respectively, with 13 bases between them. CDR3 protein: CASNTEVYSNQPQHF. In nucleotides, the CDR3 is TGTGCCAGCAACACGGAGGTGTATAGCAATCAGCCCCAGCATTTT.

This clonotype was recorded at least ten times. The chain carries TRBV6-1 and TRBJ2-7; 9 bases agree with TRBD1. The CDR3 consists of 17 residues. J was trimmed by 4 bases and V by 7 bases; bases with no gene match: 17. Germline-derived CDR1 and CDR2 are MNHNS and SASEGT. CDR3 DNA: TGTGCCAGCATCTTAGTGGTCACCGGGACAGGGAGATACGAGCAGTACTTC. As protein: CASILVVTGTGRYEQYF.

Ten or more counts support this clonotype. V gene TRBV5-1 combines with J gene TRBJ2-3; 11 bases line up with TRBD2. In germline, CDR1 is SGHRS, CDR2 YFSETQ. J gave up 4 bases and V 4 bases, and 8 bases lay outside the gene matches. The CDR3 extends over 16 amino acids. The CDR3 region is CASSLPASGRSDTQYF. The CDR3, as DNA: TGCGCCAGCAGCCTCCCCGCTAGCGGGAGGTCAGATACGCAGTATTTT.

This sequence joins TRBV30 and TRBJ2-7, with 7 bases matching TRBD2. V lost 0 bases, J lost 3 bases, and 2 bases stayed unmatched. Germline V gives CDR1 GTSNPN, CDR2 SVGIG (reference sequence). CDR3 length: 13 amino acids. The DNA for the CDR3 is TGTGCCTGGAGTGTATGGGGGGGCTACGAGCAGTACTTC. It encodes CAWSVWGGYEQYF. The full variable domain, its missing parts supplied by reference TRBV30 and TRBJ2-7, is SQTIHQWPATLVQPVGSPLSLECTVEGTSNPNLYWYRQAAGRGLQLLFYSVGIGQISSEVPQNLSASRPQDRQFILSSKKLLLSDSGFYLCAWSVWGGYEQYFGPGTRLTVT.

Many counts were recorded for this clonotype. The gene calls are TRBV12-3 or TRBV12-4 and TRBJ2-1, with 12 bases lining up with TRBD2. The trim removed 6 bases at V and 6 bases at J, leaving 15 bases unmatched. CDR3 length equals 18 residues. The CDR3 DNA sequence: TGTGCCAGCAGCGGGGACAGGCCTTCTAGCGGGAGGGCCAATGAGCAGTTCTTC. As protein: CASSGDRPSSGRANEQFF.

This chain joins TRBV9 and TRBJ2-7; perhaps TRBD2 as D (7 bases). Between the trimmed V and J ends, which lost 3 bases and 2 bases, there was a span of 21 bases. CDR3 length: 17 amino acids. Germline loops: CDR1 SGDLS, CDR2 YYNGEE. The CDR3 DNA reads TGTGCCAGCAGCGCCTCCCCCTGGGGGGGGGCCACCTACGAGCAGTACTTC. It codes for CASSASPWGGATYEQYF.

This clonotype was seen once. The chain joins TRBV18 to TRBJ2-1; D ambiguous. In germline, CDR1 is KGHSH, CDR2 LQKENI. This CDR3 contains 17 residues. V was cut by 0 bases and J by 9 bases, with 21 bases left in between. CDR3 in DNA: TGTGCCAGCTCACCACCGAAGGGCATGGGGTTTTTCGGTGAGCAGTTCTTC. This sequence encodes CASSPPKGMGFFGEQFF.

A few counts support this clonotype. The genes are TRBV19 and TRBJ2-2, with 9 bases identical to TRBD2. Germline V lookup: CDR1 LNHDA, CDR2 SQIVND (reference sequence). The CDR3 consists of 15 residues. V dropped 7 bases and J dropped 4; count of bases not matched to a gene: 7. This chain's CDR3 is CASNLAGRRTGELFF. The CDR3, as DNA: TGTGCCAGTAACCTAGCGGGAAGGCGCACCGGGGAGCTGTTTTTT.

The rearrangement links TRBV19 to TRBJ1-5, with D unclear. This CDR3 comprises 13 residues. The ends were cut back, 10 bases at V and 1 base at J, with 11 bases in the middle. CDR1 and CDR2 from the germline V gene are LNHDA and SQIVND (reference sequence). The CDR3 bases are TGTGCCACAACCGGGGTGAGCAATCAGCCCCAGCATTTT. Residues: CATTGVSNQPQHF.

This clonotype was recorded a few times. The chain recombines TRBV4-1 with TRBJ2-2; D is undetermined. The V end was cut by 4 bases, the J end by 6 bases, with 24 bases between. This CDR3 contains 18 residues. Germline loops: CDR1 MGHRA, CDR2 YSYEKL. In DNA, the CDR3 is TGCGCCAGCAGCCCCCTAAGACAAGGTCTGCTCCTCGCCGGGGAGCTGTTTTTT. It is translated as CASSPLRQGLLLAGELFF.

This clonotype was seen ten or more times. V is TRBV7-3 and J is TRBJ2-7; weak D call: TRBD1 (6 bases). Trimming removed 2 bases from V and 3 bases from J, with 14 bases in between. This CDR3 has 15 residues. Germline CDR1 is SGHTA and CDR2 is FQGTGA. CDR3 in amino acids: CASSLDGTRVYEQYF. In nucleotides, the CDR3 is TGTGCCAGCAGCTTAGACGGGACAAGGGTCTACGAGCAGTACTTC.

In this sample, this clonotype turned up many times. The rearrangement uses TRBV12-3 or TRBV12-4 and TRBJ2-2, with D possibly being TRBD1 (6 bases). The CDR3 totals 15 residues. V lost 3 bases, J lost 4 bases, and 12 bases lay in between. In DNA form, the CDR3 reads TGTGCCAGCAGTTTTCAGGGGCTGATCACCGGGGAGCTGTTTTTT. This sequence encodes CASSFQGLITGELFF.

The sample holds many counts of this clonotype. The rearrangement links TRBV18 to TRBJ1-5, with 7 bases identical to TRBD1. Germline CDR1 is KGHSH and CDR2 is LQKENI. J gave up 7 bases and V 3 bases, and 9 bases lay outside the gene matches. This CDR3 spans 15 amino acids. CDR3 in amino acids: CASSPRTGEGQPQHF. CDR3 nucleotides: TGTGCCAGCTCACCGCGTACAGGGGAAGGGCAGCCCCAGCATTTT. Complete variable domain (other parts from reference TRBV18 and TRBJ1-5): NAGVMQNPRHLVRRRGQEARLRCSPMKGHSHVYWYRQLPEEGLKFMVYLQKENIIDESGMPKERFSAEFPKEGPSILRIQQVVRGDSAAYFCASSPRTGEGQPQHFGDGTRLSIL.

The V and J genes are TRBV28 and TRBJ1-2; weak D call: TRBD1 (6 bases). The V and J ends lost 1 base and 6 bases respectively, with 9 bases between them. From germline, CDR1 is MDHEN and CDR2 SYDVKM. The CDR3 covers 13 residues. This CDR3 is CASSLSPGDGYTF. DNA of the CDR3: TGTGCCAGCAGTTTATCCCCAGGGGATGGCTACACCTTC.

This clonotype was recorded a few times. This rearrangement joins TRBV20-1 to TRBJ2-7, with D perhaps TRBD1 (6 bases). With 0 bases removed from V and 3 bases from J, the gap between germline ends came to 24 bases. There are 18 residues in the CDR3. CDR1 DFQATT and CDR2 SNEGSKA come from the germline V gene (reference sequence). The CDR3 region has the DNA TGCAGTGCTAGAGACATAGCCACAGGGAACTCCTACGGCTACGAGCAGTACTTC. This sequence encodes CSARDIATGNSYGYEQYF.

This clonotype was recorded a few times. The J gene is TRBJ2-7, the V gene TRBV11-2; 8 bases agree with TRBD2. The CDR3 is 15 residues long. J lost 7 bases, V lost 6 bases, and 14 bases had no gene match. Per germline, CDR1 SGHAT and CDR2 FQNNGV. CDR3 in amino acids: CASSQIAGSVNEQYF. Here the CDR3 DNA reads TGTGCCAGCAGTCAAATAGCGGGAAGTGTGAATGAGCAGTACTTC. The full variable domain, in which reference TRBV11-2 and TRBJ2-7 provide the parts outside the CDR3, is EAGVAQSPRYKIIEKRQSVAFWCNPISGHATLYWYQQILGQGPKLLIQFQNNGVVDDSQLPKDRFSAERLKGVDSTLKIQPAKLEDSAVYLCASSQIAGSVNEQYFGPGTRLTVT.

To note about this clonotype: Since a much larger clone is just one base distant, this may be a read error. DNA for the CDR3: TGTGCCAGCAGCTCGCAGAACCAAGAGTCCCAGTACTTC. Encoded protein: CASSSQNQESQYF. The chain recombines TRBV7-9 with TRBJ2-5, with D uncertain. The CDR3 covers 13 residues. The germline CDR1 and CDR2 sequences are SEHNR and FQNEAQ (reference sequence).

This clonotype was seen a handful of times. This chain links TRBV5-1 with TRBJ2-2; D perhaps matches TRBD1 (5 bases). CDR3 length equals 13 residues. V lost 4 bases to trimming and J lost 6 bases, with 10 bases between them. CDR1 and CDR2 (germline): SGHRS, YFSETQ. The CDR3 here is CASSAAGSGELFF. The CDR3 coding sequence is TGCGCCAGCAGCGCTGCAGGGTCCGGGGAGCTGTTTTTT.

At least ten counts were recorded for this clonotype. The chain recombines TRBV12-3 or TRBV12-4 with TRBJ2-1; D gene uncertain. V lost 3 bases and J 6 bases, leaving 12 bases between the germline ends. This CDR3 is built from 14 residues. CDR3 region: CASSFQVAVNEQFF. The CDR3, as DNA: TGTGCCAGCAGTTTTCAGGTTGCTGTCAATGAGCAGTTCTTC.

Many counts were recorded for this clonotype. The chain recombines TRBV6-2 or TRBV6-3 with TRBJ1-1; 9 positions agree with TRBD1. CDR1 and CDR2 from the germline V gene are MNHEY and SVGEGT. The CDR3 extends over 16 amino acids. With V trimmed by 2 bases and J by 6 bases, 10 bases remained unmatched. This chain's CDR3 is CASSYALGQGTAEAFF. In DNA form, the CDR3 reads TGTGCCAGCAGTTACGCCCTGGGACAGGGAACCGCTGAAGCTTTCTTT.

In this sample, this clonotype turned up many times. V gene TRBV11-2 combines with J gene TRBJ1-1; the match to TRBD1 covers 7 bases. This CDR3 is 14 amino acids long. Germline trimming cut 8 bases from V and 2 bases from J; bases unmatched to any gene: 8. Per the germline V gene, CDR1 is SGHAT and CDR2 is FQNNGV. CDR3 loop: CASSRQGLNTEAFF. CDR3 bases: TGTGCCAGCTCCCGACAGGGCCTAAACACTGAAGCTTTCTTT.

This clonotype was seen many times. The chain links TRBV7-2 to TRBJ2-3; D gene uncertain. Looked up from germline, CDR1 is SGHTA and CDR2 is FQGNSA. The V and J ends lost 6 bases and 6 bases respectively, with 7 bases between them. The CDR3 runs 11 residues. This CDR3 reads CASSSVDTQYF. The CDR3 DNA follows: TGTGCCAGCAGTTCGGTGGATACGCAGTATTTT.

This clonotype occurred many times. The chain couples TRBV2 to TRBJ2-1; tentative D call: TRBD1 (6 bases). This CDR3 is built from 15 residues. Trimming stripped 6 bases from V and 3 bases from J, with 15 bases between. Germline CDR1 reads SNHLY; CDR2 reads FYNNEI. The CDR3 spells CASRKQGLLYNEQFF. CDR3 sequence (DNA): TGTGCCAGCAGAAAACAGGGCCTGCTCTACAATGAGCAGTTCTTC.